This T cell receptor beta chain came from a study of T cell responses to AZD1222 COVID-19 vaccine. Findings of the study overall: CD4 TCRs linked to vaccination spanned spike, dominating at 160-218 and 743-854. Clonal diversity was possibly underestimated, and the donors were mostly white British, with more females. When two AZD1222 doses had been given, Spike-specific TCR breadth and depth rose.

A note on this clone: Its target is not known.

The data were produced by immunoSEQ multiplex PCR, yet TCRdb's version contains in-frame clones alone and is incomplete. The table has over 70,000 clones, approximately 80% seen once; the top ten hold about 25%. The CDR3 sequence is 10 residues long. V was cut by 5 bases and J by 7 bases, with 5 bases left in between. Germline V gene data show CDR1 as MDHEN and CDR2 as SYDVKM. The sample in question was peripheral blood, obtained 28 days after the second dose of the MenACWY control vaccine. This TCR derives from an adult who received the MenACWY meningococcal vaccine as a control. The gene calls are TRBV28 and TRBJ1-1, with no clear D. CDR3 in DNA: TGTGCCAGCAGTGGCGGTGAAGCTTTCTTT. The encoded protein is CASSGGEAFF.